These T cell receptor beta chains were read from a single sample in a study of blood T cells in healthy people across ages. MiXCR, run by TCRdb on the 5' RACE reads, gives a single entry per CDR3 protein. The sample lists about a million distinct CDR3 sequences, approximately 49% occurring once. Sequenced input: blood. These receptors were collected from a man younger than 40 in good health. Each CDR3 is given with its conserved first and last residue. D genes are given only for firm matches. Clone size is shown for a subset of rows, as once, few, many or a class of expanded clone.

-,TRBV27,16,-,TRBJ2-7,CASSLLGGERPHEQYF,TGTGCCAGCAGTCTCCTGGGGGGAGAGCGTCCTCACGAGCAGTACTTC
-,TRBV2,15,-,TRBJ1-4,CASSEARLLREKLFF,TGTGCCAGCAGTGAAGCCCGGTTACTGAGGGAAAAACTGTTTTTT
-,TRBV11-1,16,-,TRBJ2-1,CASASIGGISYNEQFF,TGTGCCAGCGCCTCGATCGGGGGAATCTCCTACAATGAGCAGTTCTTC
-,TRBV4-3,15,TRBD1,TRBJ2-5,CASSQDRGQGQKQYF,TGCGCCAGCAGCCAAGATCGGGGACAGGGCCAAAAGCAGTACTTC
few,TRBV29-1,12,-,TRBJ1-2,CSVPGERDGYTF,TGCAGCGTTCCAGGGGAGCGGGATGGCTACACCTTC
-,TRBV5-4,14,TRBD1,TRBJ2-5,CASSQWTGEETQYF,TGTGCCAGCAGCCAATGGACAGGGGAAGAGACCCAGTACTTC
-,TRBV7-2,14,TRBD1,TRBJ1-2,CASSSDRGRHGYTF,TGTGCCAGCAGCTCTGACAGGGGGCGTCATGGCTACACCTTC
-,TRBV4-1,18,TRBD2,TRBJ2-7,CASSQDPQLAEPLYEQYF,TGCGCCAGCAGCCAAGACCCCCAGCTAGCGGAACCACTCTACGAGCAGTACTTC
few,TRBV6-1,15,TRBD1,TRBJ2-1,CASSVETGGMNEQFF,TGTGCCAGCAGTGTGGAGACAGGGGGTATGAATGAGCAGTTCTTC
-,TRBV28,17,TRBD2,TRBJ2-3,CASSSHLGGGGPDTQYF,TGTGCCAGCAGCTCCCACTTGGGCGGGGGGGGTCCAGATACGCAGTATTTT
-,TRBV10-3,16,-,TRBJ1-1,CAISDPGRKSNTEAFF,TGTGCCATCAGTGACCCTGGACGGAAGTCGAACACTGAAGCTTTCTTT
-,TRBV7-9,16,TRBD1,TRBJ2-3,CASSKRQGTRTDTQYF,TGTGCCAGCAGCAAACGACAGGGAACCCGCACAGATACGCAGTATTTT
few,TRBV28,17,-,TRBJ2-6,CASSPQQGNTGANVLTF,TGTGCCAGCAGTCCGCAACAGGGAAACACTGGGGCCAACGTCCTGACTTTC
few,TRBV20-1,14,-,TRBJ1-2,CSARDIGSSYGYTF,TGCAGTGCTAGAGATATAGGATCCTCCTATGGCTACACCTTC
-,TRBV12-3/TRBV12-4,14,-,TRBJ1-2,CASSTGSTHYGYTF,TGTGCCAGCAGTACCGGGTCCACGCACTATGGCTACACCTTC
few,TRBV12-3/TRBV12-4,12,-,TRBJ2-7,CASRTDTYEQYF,TGTGCCAGCAGAACGGACACCTACGAGCAGTACTTC
-,TRBV7-2,15,-,TRBJ2-7,CASSLRASDSYEQYF,TGTGCCAGCAGCTTACGGGCTAGCGACTCCTACGAGCAGTACTTC
few,TRBV6-5,15,-,TRBJ2-6,CASSYFTDGANVLTF,TGTGCCAGCAGTTACTTCACCGATGGGGCCAACGTCCTGACTTTC
few,TRBV7-2,14,TRBD1,TRBJ2-7,CASSWGQASYEQYF,TGTGCTAGCAGCTGGGGACAGGCCTCCTACGAGCAGTACTTC
-,TRBV20-1,15,-,TRBJ2-5,CSASRRTGPGETQYF,TGCAGTGCTAGTCGCCGGACTGGCCCGGGGGAGACCCAGTACTTC